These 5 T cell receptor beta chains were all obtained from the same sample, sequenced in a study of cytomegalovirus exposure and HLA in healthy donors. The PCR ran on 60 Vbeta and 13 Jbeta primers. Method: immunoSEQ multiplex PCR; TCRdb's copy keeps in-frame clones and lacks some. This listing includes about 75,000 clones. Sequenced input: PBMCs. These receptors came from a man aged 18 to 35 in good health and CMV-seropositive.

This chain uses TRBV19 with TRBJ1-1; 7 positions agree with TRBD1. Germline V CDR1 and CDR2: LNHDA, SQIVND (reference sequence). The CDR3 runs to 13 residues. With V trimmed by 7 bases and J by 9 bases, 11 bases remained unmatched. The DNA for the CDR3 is TGTGCCAGTAACCCAGGGCCAGGGGGGCAAGCTTTCTTT. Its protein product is CASNPGPGGQAFF.

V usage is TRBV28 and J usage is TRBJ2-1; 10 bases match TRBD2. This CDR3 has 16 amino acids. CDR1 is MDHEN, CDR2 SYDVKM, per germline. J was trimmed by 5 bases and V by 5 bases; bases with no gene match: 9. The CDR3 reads CASSPLAGAAHNEQFF. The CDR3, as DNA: TGTGCCAGCAGTCCCCTAGCGGGGGCGGCCCACAATGAGCAGTTCTTC.

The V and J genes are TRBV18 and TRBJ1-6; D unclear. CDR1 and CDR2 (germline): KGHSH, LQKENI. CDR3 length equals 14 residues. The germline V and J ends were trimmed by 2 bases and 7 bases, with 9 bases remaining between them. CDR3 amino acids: CASSPTPGNSPLHF. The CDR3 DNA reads TGTGCCAGCTCACCAACCCCCGGGAATTCACCCCTCCACTTT.

CDR3 loop: CASSVGQGHYGYTF. CDR3 DNA: TGTGCCAGCAGCGTAGGCCAGGGTCACTATGGCTACACCTTC. The chain employs TRBV9 and TRBJ1-2; D may be TRBD1 (5 bases). The CDR3 covers 14 residues. Looked up from germline, CDR1 is SGDLS and CDR2 is YYNGEE. Trimming took off 0 bases at V and 3 bases at J, with 9 bases between the two ends.

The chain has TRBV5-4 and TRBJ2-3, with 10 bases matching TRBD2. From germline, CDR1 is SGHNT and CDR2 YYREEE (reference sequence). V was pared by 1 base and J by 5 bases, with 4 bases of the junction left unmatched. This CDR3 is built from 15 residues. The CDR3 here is CASSLLAGEGDTQYF. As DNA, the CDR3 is TGTGCCAGCAGCTTGCTAGCGGGAGAGGGAGATACGCAGTATTTT.